The 25 T cell receptor beta chains in this list originate from one sample, sequenced in a study of CD8 T cells in Susac syndrome. The RNA input was about 0.45 to 1 ug, and it was reverse transcribed with random hexamers. TCRdb re-derived calls from the immunoSEQ multiplex PCR reads in MiXCR, one entry per CDR3 protein. The sample yields some 160,000 distinct CDR3 sequences, approximately 95% seen once. The sample was CD8+ T cells from PBMCs. Receptors were obtained from a human donor with multiple sclerosis.

The V gene is TRBV29-1, the J gene TRBJ2-5; 9 nucleotides match TRBD2. The V gene's germline CDR1 is SQVTM and CDR2 ANQGSEA. The CDR3 loop spans 15 amino acids. V dropped 2 bases and J dropped 2; count of bases not matched to a gene: 6. Written as DNA, the CDR3 is TGCAGCGTTGAACCGGGACTAGCAGAACAAGAGACCCAGTACTTC. It is translated as CSVEPGLAEQETQYF.

This chain connects TRBV29-1 to TRBJ2-3, with TRBD2 matching over 15 bases. This CDR3 region has 18 residues. CDR1 is SQVTM and CDR2 is ANQGSEA in the germline V gene. V dropped 4 bases and J dropped 1; count of bases not matched to a gene: 9. The CDR3 is CSVVGGTSGRYGTDTQYF. The CDR3 DNA follows: TGCAGCGTTGTAGGGGGGACTAGCGGGAGGTACGGCACAGATACGCAGTATTTT.

The sample holds one count of this clonotype. The chain recombines TRBV2 with TRBJ1-4; D might be TRBD1 (5 bases). CDR1 SNHLY and CDR2 FYNNEI come from the germline V gene. V lost 7 bases and J 0 bases, leaving 12 bases between the germline ends. This CDR3 is built from 15 residues. This CDR3 is CASKLGAATNEKLFF. CDR3 coding DNA: TGTGCCAGCAAGCTAGGGGCTGCAACTAATGAAAAACTGTTTTTT.

The V gene is TRBV30, the J gene TRBJ2-1; no reliable D call. The germline V gene encodes CDR1 GTSNPN and CDR2 SVGIG (reference sequence). The CDR3 spans 9 residues. The ends were cut back, 5 bases at V and 9 bases at J, with 5 bases in the middle. CDR3 nucleotides: TGTGCCTGGGGAGTTGAGCAGTTCTTC. This sequence encodes CAWGVEQFF.

This sequence joins TRBV12-3 or TRBV12-4 and TRBJ2-5; the D call may be TRBD1 or TRBD2 (6 bases each). V was pared by 0 bases and J by 0 bases, with 17 bases between. The CDR3 length is 18 residues. The CDR3 coding sequence is TGTGCCAGCAGTTTAGCGCTTCGGGCAGGGGAGGACCAAGAGACCCAGTACTTC. Translated: CASSLALRAGEDQETQYF.

The V call is TRBV19, the J call TRBJ2-2; unclear D gene. This CDR3 spans 13 amino acids. From germline, CDR1 is LNHDA and CDR2 SQIVND (reference sequence). V lost 3 bases and J lost 4, with 6 bases in between. The CDR3 protein is CASSMSATGELFF. The CDR3 region has the DNA TGTGCCAGTAGTATGTCCGCCACCGGGGAGCTGTTTTTT.

This chain links TRBV14 with TRBJ1-2; D remains unclear. Germline V gene sequence: CDR1 SGHDN, CDR2 FVKESK. V was pared by 5 bases and J by 4 bases, with 11 bases between. This CDR3 contains 13 residues. The CDR3 loop is CASSVQNGYGYTF. CDR3 nucleotides: TGTGCCAGCAGCGTCCAGAACGGCTATGGCTACACCTTC.

The chain links TRBV20-1 to TRBJ2-7; 12 positions match TRBD2. The CDR3 is made up of 17 amino acids. V was pared by 3 bases and J by 2 bases, with 11 bases of the junction left unmatched. CDR1 and CDR2 from the germline V gene are DFQATT and SNEGSKA (reference sequence). The CDR3 loop reads CSASVRLAGGRPYEQYF. The CDR3 coding sequence is TGCAGTGCTAGCGTCCGGCTAGCGGGGGGGAGGCCCTACGAGCAGTACTTC.

This clonotype has just one count. The rearrangement links TRBV29-1 to TRBJ1-2; 9 bases fit TRBD1. CDR1 is SQVTM, CDR2 ANQGSEA, per germline. Germline trimming cut 5 bases from V and 4 bases from J; bases unmatched to any gene: 5. The CDR3 consists of 13 residues. CDR3 sequence: CSVPGQGIYGYTF. The CDR3 bases are TGCAGCGTTCCAGGACAGGGGATCTATGGCTACACCTTC.

The rearrangement links TRBV13 to TRBJ2-5; 7 bases match TRBD1. The J segment lost 0 bases and the V segment lost 5 bases, leaving 9 bases of the junction unmatched. This CDR3 contains 16 residues. Germline V gives CDR1 PRHDT, CDR2 FYEKMQ (reference sequence). Here the CDR3 reads CASSPRIQGHQETQYF. Here the CDR3 DNA reads TGTGCCAGCAGCCCACGCATACAGGGGCACCAAGAGACCCAGTACTTC.

The chain has TRBV30 and TRBJ2-1, with 8 bases lining up with TRBD2. CDR1 and CDR2 (germline): GTSNPN, SVGIG (reference sequence). This CDR3 has 18 residues. V trimming: 2 bases; J trimming: 2 bases; junction bases outside the gene matches: 14. CDR3 region: CAWSWVAGSAVTYNEQFF. As DNA, the CDR3 is TGTGCCTGGAGTTGGGTAGCGGGATCGGCCGTGACCTACAATGAGCAGTTCTTC. Looking up the rest from reference TRBV30 and TRBJ2-1 gives the full variable domain: SQTIHQWPATLVQPVGSPLSLECTVEGTSNPNLYWYRQAAGRGLQLLFYSVGIGQISSEVPQNLSASRPQDRQFILSSKKLLLSDSGFYLCAWSWVAGSAVTYNEQFFGPGTRLTVL.

The chain combines TRBV12-3 or TRBV12-4 with TRBJ2-5; 10 bases line up with TRBD2. J lost 6 bases, V lost 4 bases, and 8 bases had no gene match. The CDR3 contains 15 residues. CDR3 protein: CASSYERGGRKTQYF. The CDR3 DNA sequence: TGTGCCAGCAGTTACGAGCGGGGGGGCCGAAAGACCCAGTACTTC.

This chain uses TRBV7-9 with TRBJ2-1; no definite D call. The V and J ends lost 4 bases and 7 bases respectively, with 8 bases between them. From germline, CDR1 is SEHNR and CDR2 FQNEAQ (reference sequence). The CDR3 is 12 residues long. CDR3 in DNA: TGTGCCAGCAGCTCGGACCCGAATGAGCAGTTCTTC. This encodes CASSSDPNEQFF.

In this sample, this clonotype turned up once. J is TRBJ1-1 and V is TRBV27, with TRBD1 as a possible D gene (5 bases). Germline V gene lookup returns CDR1 MNHEY and CDR2 SMNVEV (reference sequence). This CDR3 is built from 15 residues. The V end was cut by 2 bases, the J end by 4 bases, with 14 bases between. For the CDR3, the DNA is TGTGCCAGCAGTTTAATCCAGGGAGGTGGCACTGAAGCTTTCTTT. Protein sequence: CASSLIQGGGTEAFF.

The chain's CDR3 is CASRRTSGYEQYF. For the CDR3, the DNA is TGTGCCAGCAGGCGGACTAGCGGCTACGAGCAGTACTTC. This rearrangement joins TRBV6-1 to TRBJ2-7, with 10 bases fitting TRBD2. The CDR3 is made up of 13 amino acids. CDR1 and CDR2 (germline): MNHNS, SASEGT. The trim removed 6 bases at V and 3 bases at J, leaving 2 bases unmatched.

The CDR3 DNA sequence: TGCAGTGCTAGAGTTGGGCGCGGGGCCAACGTCCTGACTTTC. Its translation: CSARVGRGANVLTF. The chain is built from TRBV20-1 and TRBJ2-6; no firm D call. In germline, CDR1 is DFQATT, CDR2 SNEGSKA (reference sequence). The ends were cut back, 1 base at V and 4 bases at J, with 8 bases in the middle. The CDR3 extends over 14 amino acids.

The rearrangement joins TRBV27 to TRBJ2-3, with D tentatively TRBD2 (6 bases). The CDR3 sequence is 15 residues long. Trimming shortened V by 0 bases and J by 1 base, and 8 bases separated the two germline ends. Germline V gives CDR1 MNHEY, CDR2 SMNVEV (reference sequence). Here the CDR3 reads CASSLSASGTDTQYF. The DNA for the CDR3 is TGTGCCAGCAGTTTATCTGCTAGCGGCACAGATACGCAGTATTTT.

The chain is built from TRBV28 and TRBJ2-3; possibly TRBD1 for D (6 bases). The V gene's germline CDR1 is MDHEN and CDR2 SYDVKM. The CDR3 sequence is 15 residues long. The V gene lost 7 bases and the J gene lost 1 base, with 15 bases spanning the gap. CDR3 nucleotides: TGTGCCAGCACCCAAGGGGCAGGGGGCACAGATACGCAGTATTTT. Its translation: CASTQGAGGTDTQYF.

The chain carries TRBV23-1 and TRBJ2-1, with TRBD2 matching 13 bases. TRBV23-1 is an open reading frame, and its role is uncertain. This CDR3 is 18 amino acids long. J lost 10 bases, V lost 8 bases, and 20 bases had no gene match. The DNA of the CDR3 is TGCGCCAGCCCCCTAGGACTAGCGGGAGACCCATACAATGAGGAGCAGTTCTTC. Protein: CASPLGLAGDPYNEEQFF.

The V and J genes are TRBV15 and TRBJ1-1, with D hard to call. The germline CDR1 and CDR2 sequences are LNHNV and YYDKDF (reference sequence). This CDR3 has 13 amino acids. Trimming removed 3 bases from V and 8 bases from J, with 13 bases in between. CDR3 coding DNA: TGTGCCACCAGCAGTTCCCCGGCCCGGGAAGCTTTCTTT. This encodes CATSSSPAREAFF.

J is TRBJ2-7 and V is TRBV27; D perhaps matches TRBD1 (6 bases). The V gene lost 7 bases and the J gene lost 2 bases, with 12 bases spanning the gap. There are 13 residues in the CDR3. Germline V gives CDR1 MNHEY, CDR2 SMNVEV (reference sequence). This chain's CDR3 is CASKSTGTYEQYF. DNA of the CDR3: TGTGCCAGCAAGTCGACAGGCACCTACGAGCAGTACTTC.

The rearrangement links TRBV3-1 to TRBJ2-3; no firm D call. The V and J ends lost 4 bases and 6 bases respectively, with 8 bases between them. Germline V lookup: CDR1 LGHDT, CDR2 YNNKEL (reference sequence). The CDR3 runs 12 residues. CDR3 in DNA: TGTGCCAGCAGCCCGCAGTGGGATACGCAGTATTTT. Translation gives CASSPQWDTQYF.

The V gene is TRBV7-9, the J gene TRBJ2-1; no clear D gene. The CDR3 length is 13 residues. CDR1 and CDR2 from the germline V gene are SEHNR and FQNEAQ (reference sequence). V lost 8 bases, J lost 2 bases, and 10 bases lay in between. The CDR3 spells CASLGPAYNEQFF. The CDR3 coding sequence is TGTGCCAGCCTGGGCCCGGCCTACAATGAGCAGTTCTTC.

V and J are TRBV11-2 and TRBJ1-6; no reliable D call. Per germline, CDR1 SGHAT and CDR2 FQNNGV. V lost 0 bases and J 6 bases, leaving 9 bases between the germline ends. This CDR3 has 15 residues. CDR3 residues: CASSLDRQPNSPLHF. CDR3 bases: TGTGCCAGCAGCTTAGATCGGCAGCCTAATTCACCCCTCCACTTT.

The CDR3 DNA is TGTGCCAGCAGCCCCAACCCGAAGACCCAGTACTTC. As protein: CASSPNPKTQYF. The J gene is TRBJ2-5, the V gene TRBV28; D is unclear. The V end lost 6 bases, the J end lost 6 bases, and 11 bases lay between the germline ends. Per the germline V gene, CDR1 is MDHEN and CDR2 is SYDVKM. This CDR3 spans 12 amino acids.